The rows below give T cell receptor beta chains drawn from one sample of a study of blood T cell repertoires in COVID-19. Only in-frame clones appear in the TCRdb table, and some are missing; sequencing was by immunoSEQ multiplex PCR. The sample shows roughly 59,000 clones, 78% of them seen only once. The sequenced material came from peripheral blood. These receptors came from a man aged 80 or over with acute or convalescent COVID-19. Each CDR3 is given with its conserved first and last residue. The order of the fields is D gene, V gene, CDR3 length, clone size, J gene, CDR3 DNA, CDR3 protein. The D gene is left open where the match is weak. Not all rows give a size; the values are once, few, many and, for expanded clones, a class.

TRBD1	TRBV6-2/TRBV6-3	16	NA	TRBJ1-1	TGTGCCAGCAGTTACTCGATGGGACAGGGTAAATCTGAAGCTTTCTTT	CASSYSMGQGKSEAFF
NA	TRBV7-8	16	NA	TRBJ2-7	TGTGCCAGCAGCTTAGGTCGGGGATCTCGTCTCTACGAGCAGTACTTC	CASSLGRGSRLYEQYF
NA	TRBV7-2	15	NA	TRBJ1-5	TGTGCCAGCAGCTTTCAGGGAAATAGCAATCAGCCCCAGCATTTT	CASSFQGNSNQPQHF
NA	TRBV18	14	NA	TRBJ2-7	TGTGCCAGCTCACCAGGCCTAGCGAGCTACGAGCAGTACTTC	CASSPGLASYEQYF
NA	TRBV5-1	15	NA	TRBJ2-3	TGCGCCAGCAGCTTGCTTGGCCAGTCTCCAGATACGCAGTATTTT	CASSLLGQSPDTQYF
TRBD1	TRBV28	16	NA	TRBJ1-2	TGTGCCAGCAGTTTCCGGGACAGCTTACCCTTATATGGCTACACCTTC	CASSFRDSLPLYGYTF
TRBD1	TRBV6-5	15	NA	TRBJ1-5	TGTGCCAGCAGTTACTCGACAGGGGATGGGCAGCCCCAGCATTTT	CASSYSTGDGQPQHF
TRBD1	TRBV24-1	15	NA	TRBJ2-1	TGTGCCGTCCAAGCCTTGGACAGGGGCTACAATGAGCAGTTCTTC	CAVQALDRGYNEQFF
TRBD1	TRBV19	14	NA	TRBJ1-6	TGTGCCAGTAGTATGGGACAGGGGGAGGTACCCCTCCACTTT	CASSMGQGEVPLHF
TRBD2	TRBV11-2	18	NA	TRBJ2-1	TGTGCCAGCAGCCAAAAACTCCTGACTAGCGGGAGTAAGAATGAGCAGTTCTTC	CASSQKLLTSGSKNEQFF
TRBD1	TRBV4-2	18	few	TRBJ2-2	TGTGCCAGCAGCCAAGAACTCCTACAGGGGGCAGGGACCGGGGAGCTGTTTTTT	CASSQELLQGAGTGELFF
TRBD2	TRBV18	14	NA	TRBJ2-7	TGTGCCAGCTCACCTGGACTAGCGGGGTACGAGCAGTACTTC	CASSPGLAGYEQYF
TRBD1	TRBV12-3/TRBV12-4	13	NA	TRBJ1-1	TGTGCCAGCAGTTTAGGACAGGGTACTGAAGCTTTCTTT	CASSLGQGTEAFF
TRBD1	TRBV2	15	NA	TRBJ1-4	TGTGCCAGCAGTGGTTTGGGACAGGGCAATGAAAAACTGTTTTTT	CASSGLGQGNEKLFF
NA	TRBV19	14	NA	TRBJ1-4	TGTGCCAGTAGTATCCGGGCAGGGAGGGAAAAACTGTTTTTT	CASSIRAGREKLFF
TRBD2	TRBV5-4	15	NA	TRBJ2-1	TGTGCCAGCAGCCAAATACAGCGGGACGACAATGAGCAGTTCTTC	CASSQIQRDDNEQFF
NA	TRBV7-9	14	NA	TRBJ2-5	TGTGCCAGCAGCTTAGCGGGACATCAAGAGACCCAGTACTTC	CASSLAGHQETQYF
NA	TRBV3-1/TRBV3-2	15	once	TRBJ2-7	TGTGCCAGCAGCCCCAGGACAAGGAGCTCCTACGAGCAGTACTTC	CASSPRTRSSYEQYF
NA	TRBV12-2	18	NA	TRBJ1-4	TGTGCAAGTCCCTGCTGCGTTCTTAAATACAGAGATAATGAAAAACTGTTTTTT	CASPCCVLKYRDNEKLFF
TRBD1	TRBV5-1	15	NA	TRBJ1-6	TGCGCCAGCAGCTTGGGACAGGGGAATTCTTCACCCCTCCACTTT	CASSLGQGNSSPLHF
NA	TRBV7-3	15	NA	TRBJ2-6	TGTGCCAGCAGCTCCGGGGGTTATGGGGCCAACGTCCTGACTTTC	CASSSGGYGANVLTF
NA	TRBV19	16	NA	TRBJ1-5	TGTGCCAGTAGTATAGATCCGGAGGGACCGAATCAGCCCCAGCATTTT	CASSIDPEGPNQPQHF
NA	TRBV7-3	15	NA	TRBJ2-1	TGTGCCAGCAGCCAAGCGGCCAGCTCCTACAATGAGCAGTTCTTC	CASSQAASSYNEQFF
NA	TRBV24-1	16	NA	TRBJ2-3	TGTGCCACCAGTGATCCAATCCGGGATACCACAGATACGCAGTATTTT	CATSDPIRDTTDTQYF
TRBD1	TRBV6-1	14	NA	TRBJ1-5	TGTGCCAGCAGTCCACAGGGGAGCAATCAGCCCCAGCATTTT	CASSPQGSNQPQHF
NA	TRBV9	16	NA	TRBJ2-5	TGTGCCAGCAGCGTAGAAGGCAGGGGCGATTGGGAGACCCAGTACTTC	CASSVEGRGDWETQYF
TRBD1	TRBV20-1	11	NA	TRBJ1-3	TGCAGTGCTAGAGCCCAGGGGGAGGTTTGTTTT	CSARAQGEVCF
NA	TRBV5-6	13	NA	TRBJ1-4	TGTGCCAGCAGCCCCATGGGGGGGGATGAACTGTTTTTT	CASSPMGGDELFF
TRBD1	TRBV5-4	15	NA	TRBJ1-3	TGTGCCAGCAGCCGTGGACAGGGTGATGGAAACACCATATATTTT	CASSRGQGDGNTIYF
TRBD2	TRBV24-1	17	NA	TRBJ2-3	TGTGCCACCAGTGATTTGCCCAGCGGGAGGGATCCAGATACGCAGTATTTT	CATSDLPSGRDPDTQYF
NA	TRBV19	15	NA	TRBJ2-2	TGTGCCAGTAGTATGGAACCGGGGATCGGCGGGGAGCTGTTTTTT	CASSMEPGIGGELFF
NA	TRBV5-4	13	NA	TRBJ2-7	TGTGCCAGCAGCTTGGATAGCGCCTACGAGCAGTACTTC	CASSLDSAYEQYF
NA	TRBV19	17	NA	TRBJ2-3	TGTGCCAGTAGTATAGATACAGGGGCTGGAGGGACAGATACGCAGTATTTT	CASSIDTGAGGTDTQYF
TRBD1	TRBV19	16	NA	TRBJ1-1	TGTGCCACCGAGGGACAGGGATTTAGAGTGAACACTGAAGCTTTCTTT	CATEGQGFRVNTEAFF
NA	TRBV7-2	14	NA	TRBJ1-1	TGTGCCAGCAGCTTAGTGGGGGGAAACACTGAAGCTTTCTTT	CASSLVGGNTEAFF
TRBD2	TRBV6-5	15	once	TRBJ2-2	TGTGCCAGCAGTCGCGGACTAGCGGGAGCCGGGGAGCTGTTTTTT	CASSRGLAGAGELFF
TRBD2	TRBV29-1	14	NA	TRBJ2-1	TGCAGCGTTGAGGGGGGGGAGGCGAGAAATGAGCAGTTCTTC	CSVEGGEARNEQFF
NA	TRBV9	16	NA	TRBJ2-2	TGTGCCAGCAGCGCATTACAGGGTAGGAACACCGGGGAGCTGTTTTTT	CASSALQGRNTGELFF
NA	TRBV5-1	13	NA	TRBJ2-7	TGCGCCAGCAGGTACCGGGACATTGACGAGCAGTACTTC	CASRYRDIDEQYF
NA	TRBV6-1	14	few	TRBJ1-6	TGTGCCAGCAGCGCCGGGGGGGATAATTCACCCCTCCACTTT	CASSAGGDNSPLHF
NA	TRBV6-5	14	NA	TRBJ1-1	TGTGCCAGCGATTATGGCATACATGGCACTGAAGCTTTCTTT	CASDYGIHGTEAFF
TRBD2	TRBV24-1	15	NA	TRBJ2-1	TGTGCCACCAGTGAACCTAGCGGGACCGGGTTTAGGCAGTTCTTC	CATSEPSGTGFRQFF
TRBD2	TRBV5-1	15	NA	TRBJ2-7	TGCGCCAGCAGCCAGACTAGCGGGTATACCTACGAGCAGTACTTC	CASSQTSGYTYEQYF
TRBD1	TRBV19	13	NA	TRBJ2-5	TGTGCCAGTAGCAGGGACAGGGGAGAGACCCAGTACTTC	CASSRDRGETQYF
NA	TRBV7-9	15	NA	TRBJ2-7	TGTGCCAGCAGCTTAGCGGCAGGGGCATCCTACGAGCAGTACTTC	CASSLAAGASYEQYF
TRBD1	TRBV4-1	15	NA	TRBJ2-6	TGCGCCAGCAGCCAGACAGGGTCTGGGGCCAACGTCCTGACTTTC	CASSQTGSGANVLTF
NA	TRBV10-1	14	NA	TRBJ2-7	TGCGCCAGCAGTGAACGGACTGGGCCCTACGAGCAGTACTTC	CASSERTGPYEQYF
NA	TRBV6-5	14	NA	TRBJ2-7	TGTGCCAGCACCATGGGGTTGGGGGGCTACGAGCAGTACTTC	CASTMGLGGYEQYF
NA	TRBV7-2	14	once	TRBJ1-6	TGTGCCAGCAGCTTAGTAGGAGGATATTCACCCCTCCACTTT	CASSLVGGYSPLHF